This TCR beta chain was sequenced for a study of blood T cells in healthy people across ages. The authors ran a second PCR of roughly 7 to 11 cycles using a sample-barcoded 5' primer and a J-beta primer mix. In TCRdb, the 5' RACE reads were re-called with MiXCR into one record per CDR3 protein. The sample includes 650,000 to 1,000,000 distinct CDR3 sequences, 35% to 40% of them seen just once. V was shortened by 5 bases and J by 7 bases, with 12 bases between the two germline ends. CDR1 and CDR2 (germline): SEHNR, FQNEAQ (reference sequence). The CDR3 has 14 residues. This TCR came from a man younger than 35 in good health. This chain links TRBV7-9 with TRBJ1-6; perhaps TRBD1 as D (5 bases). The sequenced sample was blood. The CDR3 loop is CASSPRGRNSPLHF. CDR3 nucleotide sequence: TGTGCCAGCAGCCCTAGGGGAAGGAATTCACCCCTCCACTTT.